This T cell receptor beta chain was sequenced for a study of cytomegalovirus exposure and HLA in healthy donors. PCR employed 60 Vbeta and 13 Jbeta primers. Generated by immunoSEQ multiplex PCR, the TCRdb table keeps only in-frame clones and is missing some. Of 85,000 to 100,000 clones listed, around three quarters were seen once; the top ten hold roughly 8.3%. V was shortened by 1 base and J by 9 bases, with 14 bases between the two germline ends. CDR3 length: 14 amino acids. Per germline, CDR1 SGHNT and CDR2 YYREEE (reference sequence). The material sequenced was PBMCs. The origin of this receptor is a human donor in good health. V usage is TRBV5-4 and J usage is TRBJ2-1; no clear D. The CDR3 spells CASSLFAVASEQFF. DNA of the CDR3: TGTGCCAGCAGCTTGTTTGCGGTGGCTTCTGAGCAGTTCTTC.